The clone carrying this T cell receptor (beta chain) was detected only a few times. Antigen: not known. This entry is derived from a study of immune evolution from preneoplasia to lung adenocarcinoma. Findings of the study overall: Top clone share appeared to fall from AAH through AIS, MIA, adenocarcinoma.

The CDR3 contains 15 residues. Per the germline V gene, CDR1 is SGHRS and CDR2 is YFSETQ. V lost 0 bases and J lost 6, with 16 bases in between. Data came from immunoSEQ multiplex PCR; TCRdb stores just in-frame clones and leaves some out. The sample lists some 5,100 clones; roughly four fifths were seen once. Between the mid-2010s and the late 2010s, patients underwent resection in Japan or China. Each case's diagnosis was confirmed by two pathologists on H&E. The sample comprised FFPE normal lung tissue adjacent to the tumor. This sequence originates from a person between 45 and 75 years old with lung adenocarcinoma. This chain connects TRBV5-1 to TRBJ2-7; maybe TRBD2 (6 bases). The CDR3 protein is CASSLDPGGRSEQYF. CDR3 nucleotide sequence: TGCGCCAGCAGCTTGGACCCCGGAGGGAGAAGCGAGCAGTACTTC.